This TCR beta chain was observed in a study of T cell responses to AZD1222 COVID-19 vaccine. Study-wide points: Vaccine-associated CD4 TCRs ranged over spike, dominating at 160-218 and 743-854.

Notes on this clone: Its antigen is unknown.

CDR1 is KGHSH, CDR2 LQKENI, per germline. The length of the CDR3 is 14 residues. The V and J ends lost 5 bases and 6 bases, in that order; junction bases with no gene match: 6. The method was immunoSEQ multiplex PCR; TCRdb's version includes in-frame clones alone and lacks a portion of them. The profile shows under 70,000 clones, about 80% of them singletons. Investigators merged groups given second doses at roughly 4 or roughly 12 weeks. The TCR originated in an adult who received the AZD1222 COVID-19 vaccine. Material: peripheral blood, obtained 28 days after the second AZD1222 dose. The V call is TRBV18, the J call TRBJ1-5, with 8 nucleotides matching TRBD1. CDR3 DNA: TGTGCCAGCTCAAGGACAGGGCGGGCTCAGCCCCAGCATTTT. It translates to CASSRTGRAQPQHF.